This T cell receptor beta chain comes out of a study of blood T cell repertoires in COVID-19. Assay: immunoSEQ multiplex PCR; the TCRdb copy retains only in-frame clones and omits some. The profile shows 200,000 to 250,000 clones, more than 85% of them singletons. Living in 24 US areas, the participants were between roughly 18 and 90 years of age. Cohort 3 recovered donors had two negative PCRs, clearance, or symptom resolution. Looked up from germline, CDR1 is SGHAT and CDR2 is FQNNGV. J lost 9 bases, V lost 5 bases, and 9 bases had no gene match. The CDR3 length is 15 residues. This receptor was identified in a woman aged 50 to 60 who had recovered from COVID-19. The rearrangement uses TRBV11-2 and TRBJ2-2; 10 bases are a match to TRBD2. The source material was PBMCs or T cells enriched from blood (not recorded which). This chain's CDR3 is CASSRTSGTLWELFF. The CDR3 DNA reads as TGTGCCAGCAGCCGAACTAGCGGGACCCTCTGGGAGCTGTTTTTT.